This is a list of T cell receptor beta chains from one sample in a study of blood T cell repertoires in COVID-19. Produced via immunoSEQ multiplex PCR; TCRdb's table is partial and in-frame only. The sample yields around 310,000 clones, around nine tenths seen once. Sequencing was carried out using PBMCs or T cells enriched from blood (not recorded which). The receptors here all came from a woman aged 25 to 39 who had recovered from COVID-19. Each CDR3 is given with its conserved first and last residue. D genes are given only for firm matches. Rows may omit the clone size; those that give it use once, few, many or a size class.

V	size	D	J	DNA	CDR3
TRBV19	once	NA	TRBJ1-1	TGTGCCAGTAGTATAGGACACAGGGTGGTGAACACTGAAGCTTTCTTT	CASSIGHRVVNTEAFF
TRBV27	NA	NA	TRBJ1-3	TGTGCCAGCAGTTTATGGGGGGGGCCTGGAAACACCATATATTTT	CASSLWGGPGNTIYF
TRBV9	NA	TRBD2	TRBJ2-1	TGTGCCAGCAGCGCGGGACTAGCGGGAGGATTGGCTATAAGCTCCTACAATGAGCAGTTCTTC	CASSAGLAGGLAISSYNEQFF
TRBV11-2	NA	NA	TRBJ2-7	TGTGCCAGCAGCTTAGATTTAGACTCCTACGAGCAGTACTTC	CASSLDLDSYEQYF
TRBV28	NA	NA	TRBJ1-4	TGTGCCAGCAGCCCGACAGGTTCTACTAATGAAAAACTGTTTTTT	CASSPTGSTNEKLFF
TRBV4-3	NA	TRBD2	TRBJ2-3	TGCGCCAGCAGCCAAGGACTAGCGGACACAGATACGCAGTATTTT	CASSQGLADTDTQYF
TRBV6-5	NA	NA	TRBJ1-2	TGTGCCAGCAGTTACGATGCCGCAGGCTCGTCTAGCTACACCTTC	CASSYDAAGSSSYTF
TRBV7-2	NA	NA	TRBJ1-3	TGTGCCAGCAGCTTAGTCCCTGGACTCTCTGGAAACACCATATATTTT	CASSLVPGLSGNTIYF
TRBV19	NA	NA	TRBJ1-4	TGTGCCAGTACATATGAAAAACTGTTTTTT	CASTYEKLFF
TRBV19	NA	TRBD1	TRBJ2-7	TGTGCCAGTAGCCCGGACCGGGACAGGATCTCCTACGAGCAGTACTTC	CASSPDRDRISYEQYF
TRBV28	NA	NA	TRBJ2-1	TGTGCCAGCAGTTCGTCTAACGGGATCTCCTACAATGAGCAGTTCTTC	CASSSSNGISYNEQFF
TRBV5-5	NA	NA	TRBJ2-1	TGTGCCAGCAGCTTGATGGGAGACTCCTACAATGAGCAGTTCTTC	CASSLMGDSYNEQFF
TRBV29-1	NA	NA	TRBJ2-2	TGCAGCGTTTGTACAGCGGGCACCGGGGAGCTGTTTTTT	CSVCTAGTGELFF
TRBV15	NA	TRBD1	TRBJ1-3	TGTGCCACCAGCAGAGAGGCCCTTAAGGGGGCCGCTGGAAACACCATATATTTT	CATSREALKGAAGNTIYF
TRBV19	NA	TRBD1	TRBJ1-4	TGTGCCAGTAGTATTGGGACAGGAAATGAAAAACTGTTTTTT	CASSIGTGNEKLFF
TRBV4-1	NA	NA	TRBJ2-1	TGCGCCAGCAGCCAAGTCGGTGAGGGCGGAGATGAGCAGTTCTTC	CASSQVGEGGDEQFF
TRBV28	once	TRBD1	TRBJ1-2	TGTGCCAGCACTCTCCCGGGACAGGGTGGAGGACGATATGGCTACACCTTC	CASTLPGQGGGRYGYTF
TRBV3-1/TRBV3-2	NA	NA	TRBJ1-1	TGTGCCAGCAGCCAAGTGACGGCGGAGAACACTGAAGCTTTCTTT	CASSQVTAENTEAFF
TRBV5-4	NA	TRBD2	TRBJ2-3	TGTGCCAGCAGCTTGAGACTAGCGGGTTTTTTCACAGATACGCAGTATTTT	CASSLRLAGFFTDTQYF
TRBV6-1	NA	NA	TRBJ2-2	TGTGCCAGCAGTGAAGCTAGTTGGCGTTGGGGGCGTGGGACCGGGGAGCTGTTTTTT	CASSEASWRWGRGTGELFF
TRBV5-1	NA	NA	TRBJ2-3	TGCGCCAGCAGCTTACGGGGAAGGGGCACAGATACGCAGTATTTT	CASSLRGRGTDTQYF
TRBV7-6	NA	TRBD2	TRBJ2-7	TGTGCCAGCAGCTTTAGCGGGGGGGGCCCTCTCTACGAGCAGTACTTC	CASSFSGGGPLYEQYF
TRBV30	NA	NA	TRBJ1-5	TGTGCCTGGTGCCGGGGGGGCAATCAGCCCCAGCATTTT	CAWCRGGNQPQHF
TRBV10-3	NA	TRBD1	TRBJ2-3	TGTGCCATCAGAAAGACAGGGTCCTCCGCCCCAGATACGCAGTATTTT	CAIRKTGSSAPDTQYF
TRBV4-2	NA	NA	TRBJ1-6	TGTGCCAGCAGTTTACGGACAGCTAATAATTCACCCCTCCACTTT	CASSLRTANNSPLHF
TRBV5-1	NA	NA	TRBJ2-5	TGCGCCAGCAGCGTGGACATCCAAGAGACCCAGTACTTC	CASSVDIQETQYF
TRBV4-1	few	TRBD1	TRBJ1-5	TGCGCCAGCAGTGACCGACAGGGACCTAGCAATCAGCCCCAGCATTTT	CASSDRQGPSNQPQHF
TRBV27	NA	NA	TRBJ1-2	TGTGCCAGCAGTTTAACGGGGATGGAGGCTCTCTATGGCTACACCTTC	CASSLTGMEALYGYTF
TRBV30	NA	NA	TRBJ1-6	TGTGCCTGGGCCCCGGGATTCGGTTCACCCCTCCACTTT	CAWAPGFGSPLHF
TRBV27	NA	NA	TRBJ1-5	TGTGCCAGCAGTTTATTTGGGGGTCGAGCAGGGGTTAATCAGCCCCAGCATTTT	CASSLFGGRAGVNQPQHF
TRBV15	once	NA	TRBJ2-2	TGTGCCACCAAAGGACAGAACACCGGGGAGCTGTTTTTT	CATKGQNTGELFF
TRBV5-1	NA	NA	TRBJ2-2	TGCGCCAGCAGCGATCGGTCGCCCCTGAACACCGGGGAGCTGTTTTTT	CASSDRSPLNTGELFF
TRBV27	NA	TRBD1	TRBJ2-7	TGTGCCAGCAGTATGACAGGGGTGACCTACGAGCAGTACTTC	CASSMTGVTYEQYF
TRBV7-9	few	NA	TRBJ1-6	TGTGCCAGCAGCCCCGATCGGGGAGGGAATTCACCCCTCCACTTT	CASSPDRGGNSPLHF
TRBV27	NA	NA	TRBJ1-2	TGTGCCAGCACCCCTTACCGTCCAGGGCACTATGGCTACACCTTC	CASTPYRPGHYGYTF
TRBV5-1	NA	NA	TRBJ2-1	TGCGCCAGCAGCCGCGGGCCATTTTACAATGAGCAGTTCTTC	CASSRGPFYNEQFF
TRBV6-5	once	NA	TRBJ1-5	TGTGCCAGCAGTTACGGCACATATAGCAATCAGCCCCAGCATTTT	CASSYGTYSNQPQHF
TRBV5-1	NA	TRBD1	TRBJ1-5	TGCGCCAGCAGCTTGGGTGCAGGGGGAAATCAGCCCCAGCATTTT	CASSLGAGGNQPQHF
TRBV30	NA	NA	TRBJ1-5	TGTGCCTGGAGCCCCTGGGGGGTTTTTAGCAATCAGCCCCAGCATTTT	CAWSPWGVFSNQPQHF
TRBV10-3	NA	NA	TRBJ2-1	TGTGCCATCAGTCCTCGGGACTCAAAATCCTACAATGAGCAGTTCTTC	CAISPRDSKSYNEQFF
TRBV18	NA	TRBD1	TRBJ2-1	TGTGCCAGCTCACCACAAGTGACAGGGATCATGGATGACGTGGAGCAGTTCTTC	CASSPQVTGIMDDVEQFF
TRBV7-2	once	NA	TRBJ1-1	TGTGCCAGCAGCCGCTCGGACAGATCTAACACTGAAGCTTTCTTT	CASSRSDRSNTEAFF
TRBV30	once	TRBD1	TRBJ1-1	TGTGCCTGGACCGGGACAGGGAACACTGAAGCTTTCTTT	CAWTGTGNTEAFF
TRBV4-1	NA	TRBD1	TRBJ1-2	TGCGCCAGCAGCGATCCCGGCAGGGGGCGAAATGGCTACACCTTC	CASSDPGRGRNGYTF
TRBV15	NA	NA	TRBJ1-5	TGTGCCACCAGCAGGGGAAGAGGGTGGAATCAGCCCCAGCATTTT	CATSRGRGWNQPQHF
TRBV28	NA	TRBD2	TRBJ2-1	TGTGCCAGCAGTCTCCTAGCGGGTGACTACAATGAGCAGTTCTTC	CASSLLAGDYNEQFF
TRBV18	NA	TRBD1	TRBJ1-2	TGTGCCAGCTCATGGACAGGGGAAAGGGGTGGCTACACCTTC	CASSWTGERGGYTF
TRBV11-3	NA	TRBD1	TRBJ1-4	TGTGCCAGCAGCTTAGTTCCGGACAGGAATGAAAAACTGTTTTTT	CASSLVPDRNEKLFF
TRBV11-2	NA	TRBD2	TRBJ2-1	TGTGCCAGCAGCCTGGGACTAGCGGGAGTATATGAGCAGTTCTTC	CASSLGLAGVYEQFF
TRBV7-9	NA	TRBD1	TRBJ1-6	TGTGCCAGCAGCCCAGACGGGACAGGGAGGCCATCGTCACCCCTCCACTTT	CASSPDGTGRPSSPLHF
TRBV3-1/TRBV3-2	NA	TRBD2	TRBJ2-1	TGTGCCAGCAGCCGGGACGGGAGGGCTTACAATGAGCAGTTCTTC	CASSRDGRAYNEQFF
TRBV6-6	few	NA	TRBJ1-2	TGTGCCAGCAGTTATGGGACAATTAACTATGGCTACACCTTC	CASSYGTINYGYTF
TRBV7-9	NA	NA	TRBJ2-2	TGTGCTAAAAGGCAGCTAGAGGACGGGGAGCTGTTTTTT	CAKRQLEDGELFF